Following are 7 T cell receptor beta chains from one sample sequenced in a study of T cells in localized non-small cell lung cancer (dated by TCRdb to about 2020). Library prep was done by the immunoSEQ multiplex PCR assay. As stored in TCRdb, this immuneACCESS dataset retains in-frame rearrangements with V and J assigned. A fraction of the clones does not appear; measured against another copy, unresolved V genes explain less than half of the discrepancy, and the remainder lacks a known reason. The sample includes about 12,000 clones, with approximately 84% observed a single time. Approximately 30% of the sample is taken by the ten largest. The material was peripheral blood, obtained before any cancer treatment. Receptors originate from a male donor at least 60 years old with stage I squamous cell lung carcinoma.

The chain links TRBV19 to TRBJ2-5; D unresolved. Between the trimmed V and J ends, which lost 3 bases and 9 bases, there was a span of 14 bases. This CDR3 contains 13 residues. Germline V gene data show CDR1 as LNHDA and CDR2 as SQIVND (reference sequence). DNA for the CDR3: TGTGCCAGTAGTATCCCGGGCAGAGAAGCCCAGTACTTC. It codes for CASSIPGREAQYF.

J is TRBJ2-7 and V is TRBV19; perhaps D is TRBD1 or TRBD2 (6 bases each). Germline V gives CDR1 LNHDA, CDR2 SQIVND (reference sequence). This CDR3 spans 15 amino acids. Trimming cost V 5 bases and J 3 bases, with 17 bases left between them. The CDR3 DNA is TGTGCCAGTAGTGCCCCTAGAGGGGGGAACTACGAGCAGTACTTC. Residues: CASSAPRGGNYEQYF.

This clone was found once. V is TRBV4-2 and J is TRBJ1-3; D is unresolved. Germline lookup yields CDR1 LGHNA and CDR2 YNFKEQ. The CDR3 runs 15 residues. V was pared by 0 bases and J by 0 bases, with 6 bases between. CDR3 DNA sequence: TGTGCCAGCAGCCAAGACGTCGGCTCTGGAAACACCATATATTTT. As protein: CASSQDVGSGNTIYF.

The gene calls are TRBV15 and TRBJ1-2; D ambiguous. The CDR3 extends over 17 amino acids. Trimming removed 0 bases from V and 6 bases from J, with 20 bases in between. CDR1 LNHNV and CDR2 YYDKDF come from the germline V gene (reference sequence). The CDR3 nucleotides read TGTGCCACCAGCAGAGACTGGGGATCGGCGTCCGTCGATGGCTACACCTTC. It specifies CATSRDWGSASVDGYTF.

This chain uses TRBV2 with TRBJ2-2; possible D gene TRBD1, 5 bases. Trimming pared 6 bases from V and 1 base from J, leaving 15 bases between. CDR1 is SNHLY, CDR2 FYNNEI, per germline. CDR3 length equals 16 residues. The DNA for the CDR3 is TGTGCCAGCAGGGTGTCCAGGGCTAAGAACACCGGGGAGCTGTTTTTT. This encodes CASRVSRAKNTGELFF.

The V and J genes are TRBV19 and TRBJ2-3, with 7 bases that match TRBD2. Losses at the gene ends were 7 bases for V and 4 bases for J; bases not matched to a gene: 2. The CDR3 is made up of 12 amino acids. Per the germline V gene, CDR1 is LNHDA and CDR2 is SQIVND (reference sequence). The CDR3 sequence: CASKRDPDTQYF. The DNA for the CDR3 is TGTGCCAGTAAGCGGGACCCAGATACGCAGTATTTT.

V gene TRBV6-1 combines with J gene TRBJ2-7; no clear D. V lost 0 bases, J lost 3 bases, and 3 bases lay in between. CDR3 length: 12 residues. In germline, CDR1 is MNHNS, CDR2 SASEGT. CDR3 loop: CASSEAGYEQYF. In nucleotides, the CDR3 is TGTGCCAGCAGTGAAGCGGGCTACGAGCAGTACTTC.